A selection of T cell receptor beta chains follows, all from one sample in a study of T cell repertoires in cytomegalovirus infection. TCRdb re-called the reads with MiXCR, one entry per CDR3 protein. The table lists approximately 500,000 distinct CDR3 sequences, approximately 16% of them singletons. Sequenced input: CD8+ T cells from PBMCs. The origin of the receptors is a human donor in good health (CMV status not recorded). Some clones in this sample may be carry-over from other donors' samples. The CDR3 runs from the conserved cysteine through the conserved F or W. Fields, in order: clone size, J gene, V gene, CDR3 protein. Only part of the rows carry a size: once, few, many, or a class if the clone is expanded.

few | TRBJ2-3 | TRBV6-6 | CASNERDRVTDTQYF
- | TRBJ2-3 | TRBV4-3 | CASSQGKGDTQYF
many | TRBJ1-4 | TRBV12-3/TRBV12-4 | CASTAGTGLEKLFF
few | TRBJ2-1 | TRBV6-5 | CASSQTGGGYEQFF
- | TRBJ2-3 | TRBV27 | CASSTPGGGGTDTQYF
few | TRBJ2-7 | TRBV6-5 | CASSYSTGQATYEQYF
- | TRBJ2-1 | TRBV5-1 | CASSSRSGKEGNEQFF
many | TRBJ2-6 | TRBV7-3 | CASSLTAGGSSGANVLTF
few | TRBJ2-1 | TRBV2 | CASSEGAFYDEQFF
many | TRBJ1-1 | TRBV14 | CASSQDINWETAEAFF
- | TRBJ1-2 | TRBV7-3 | CASSPHPSEANYGYTF
- | TRBJ1-5 | TRBV13 | CASSLGRQAGQPQHF
- | TRBJ2-1 | TRBV5-4 | CASSLSPSEQFF
few | TRBJ2-6 | TRBV2 | CASSEQDHSGANVLTF
- | TRBJ2-1 | TRBV6-4 | CASSVTGLAGSHEQFF
many | TRBJ2-2 | TRBV12-3/TRBV12-4 | CATREGGELFF